Below are 22 T cell receptor beta chains sequenced from a single sample in a study of blood T cell repertoires in COVID-19. TCRdb's copy holds only in-frame clones and misses some; the assay was immunoSEQ multiplex PCR. The sample lists around 99,000 clones; approximately 85% were seen once. The sample was peripheral blood. The source is a woman aged 80 or older with active or convalescent COVID-19.

The DNA for the CDR3 is TGCAGCGTTCGGCCGGGACAGGTGGAAGATACGCAGTATTTT. This encodes CSVRPGQVEDTQYF. This chain links TRBV29-1 with TRBJ2-3, with 8 bases aligning to TRBD1. CDR3 length: 14 residues. V shed 5 bases and J 5 bases; nucleotides not matched to a gene: 9. The germline CDR1 and CDR2 sequences are SQVTM and ANQGSEA.

V usage is TRBV7-2 and J usage is TRBJ2-1; 8 positions match TRBD1. Germline CDR1 SGHTA, CDR2 FQGNSA. CDR3 length: 15 amino acids. J gave up 4 bases and V 5 bases, and 7 bases lay outside the gene matches. CDR3 coding DNA: TGTGCCAGCAGCATCCAGGGGGCCCTATACAATGAGCAGTTCTTC. Protein product: CASSIQGALYNEQFF.

This clone was seen more than once but under ten times. The rearrangement joins TRBV6-6 to TRBJ1-5; 8 bases map to TRBD1. This CDR3 spans 16 amino acids. V shed 5 bases and J 5 bases; nucleotides not matched to a gene: 11. Germline CDR1 is MNHNY and CDR2 is SVGAGI (reference sequence). The DNA of the CDR3 is TGTGCCAGCAGTCTCCCGACCGCGACAGGGGATCAGCCCCAGCATTTT. It translates to CASSLPTATGDQPQHF.

As for this clone: The junction and the germline gene differ at one end; a read error may be behind it. The V and J genes are TRBV7-7 and TRBJ2-1, with 13 positions matching TRBD2. Per the germline V gene, CDR1 is SSHAT and CDR2 is FNYEAQ (reference sequence). The CDR3 is made up of 15 amino acids. CDR3 DNA: TGTGCTAGCAGCTCGGGACTAGCGGGAATCAATGAGCAGTTCTTC. It codes for CASSSGLAGINEQFF.

This sequence joins TRBV20-1 and TRBJ2-5; tentatively, D is TRBD2 (6 bases). CDR1 DFQATT and CDR2 SNEGSKA come from the germline V gene (reference sequence). The germline V and J ends were trimmed by 3 bases and 4 bases, with 18 bases remaining between them. This CDR3 spans 15 amino acids. The CDR3 DNA follows: TGCAGTGCTAGTAGTGTCAGGGAGGCTCCAGAGACCCAGTACTTC. The encoded protein is CSASSVREAPETQYF.

This clone was seen a few times. The chain recombines TRBV7-8 with TRBJ2-1; 13 bases line up with TRBD2. This CDR3 region has 16 residues. With 5 bases clipped from V and 2 bases from J, the junction kept 3 bases outside the gene matches. CDR1 and CDR2 (germline): SGHVS, FQNEAQ. The CDR3 DNA reads as TGTGCCAGCAGCCCCGGGACTAGCGGGACCTACAATGAGCAGTTCTTC. Protein: CASSPGTSGTYNEQFF.

The table lists this clone with a few counts. The CDR3 DNA reads as TGCGCCAGCAGCTTGGACACCAGACAACCTTCCTACGAGCAGTACTTC. Translation gives CASSLDTRQPSYEQYF. The chain has TRBV5-1 and TRBJ2-7; D gene unclear. The CDR3 is 16 residues long. Trimming left V 0 bases short and J 1 base short, with 14 bases between. Germline CDR1 and CDR2: SGHRS and YFSETQ. The full variable domain, completed using reference TRBV5-1 and TRBJ2-7, is KAGVTQTPRYLIKTRGQQVTLSCSPISGHRSVSWYQQTPGQGLQFLFEYFSETQRNKGNFPGRFSGRQFSNSRSEMNVSTLELGDSALYLCASSLDTRQPSYEQYFGPGTRLTVT.

V usage is TRBV3-1 (or the pseudogene TRBV3-2) and J usage is TRBJ1-2; the D gene is possibly TRBD1 (5 bases). The CDR3 is 15 amino acids. Per germline, CDR1 LGHDT and CDR2 YNNKEL (reference sequence). Trimming removed 4 bases from V and 4 bases from J, with 16 bases in between. The CDR3 nucleotides are TGTGCCAGCAGCCGACTGAGCCTCACAGGCTATGGCTACACCTTC. This encodes CASSRLSLTGYGYTF.

V usage is TRBV7-2 and J usage is TRBJ2-7, with 7 bases fitting TRBD2. Per germline, CDR1 SGHTA and CDR2 FQGNSA. J was trimmed by 0 bases and V by 5 bases; bases with no gene match: 10. This CDR3 spans 16 amino acids. This CDR3 reads CASSPLAARSSYEQYF. CDR3 nucleotide sequence: TGTGCCAGCAGCCCTCTAGCGGCTAGGAGCTCCTACGAGCAGTACTTC.

The J gene is TRBJ2-3, the V gene TRBV7-3; possibly TRBD2 for D (5 bases). V was pared by 2 bases and J by 2 bases, with 11 bases between. Germline V gene data show CDR1 as SGHTA and CDR2 as FQGTGA. The CDR3 is 15 residues long. CDR3 coding DNA: TGTGCCAGCAGCTTAGGGCGGGCTTTCACAGATACGCAGTATTTT. Translation gives CASSLGRAFTDTQYF.

V and J are TRBV7-9 and TRBJ2-3, with 10 bases aligning to TRBD2. The CDR3 spans 17 residues. Trimming at V came to 1 base and at J to 3 bases, leaving 7 bases not matched to a gene. Germline V gives CDR1 SEHNR, CDR2 FQNEAQ (reference sequence). The CDR3 sequence is CASSLGSAGGQTDTQYF. The DNA for the CDR3 is TGTGCCAGCAGCTTAGGATCAGCGGGAGGGCAGACAGATACGCAGTATTTT. The entire variable domain, with the rest obtained from reference TRBV7-9 and TRBJ2-3, is as follows: DTGVSQNPRHKITKRGQNVTFRCDPISEHNRLYWYRQTLGQGPEFLTYFQNEAQLEKSRLLSDRFSAERPKGSFSTLEIQRTEQGDSAMYLCASSLGSAGGQTDTQYFGPGTRLTVL.

The chain recombines TRBV3-1 (or the pseudogene TRBV3-2) with TRBJ2-7, with 12 bases matching TRBD2. J gave up 5 bases and V 4 bases, and 9 bases lay outside the gene matches. CDR3 size: 16 residues. In germline, CDR1 is LGHDT, CDR2 YNNKEL (reference sequence). The CDR3: CASSLRLAGARDEQYF. The CDR3 nucleotides are TGTGCCAGCAGCCTTAGACTAGCGGGAGCCCGAGACGAGCAGTACTTC.

J is TRBJ2-7 and V is TRBV7-2; 7 nucleotides agree with TRBD2. Germline V gives CDR1 SGHTA, CDR2 FQGNSA. This CDR3 has 13 residues. V gave up 5 bases and J gave up 3 bases; unmatched junction bases: 4. The CDR3 coding sequence is TGTGCCAGCAGCCGGACTAGGGACTACGAGCAGTACTTC. Translation: CASSRTRDYEQYF.

The chain couples TRBV19 to TRBJ2-7; TRBD2 aligns across 9 bases. The V and J ends lost 5 bases and 4 bases, in that order; junction bases with no gene match: 9. The CDR3 runs 15 residues. Looked up from germline, CDR1 is LNHDA and CDR2 is SQIVND (reference sequence). The CDR3 DNA reads TGTGCCAGTAGTCCCGGGCTAGCGGGATTATACGAGCAGTACTTC. Translated, it gives CASSPGLAGLYEQYF.

This chain connects TRBV27 to TRBJ2-5; D is unresolved. The CDR3 is 13 amino acids. The germline CDR1 and CDR2 sequences are MNHEY and SMNVEV (reference sequence). Trimming took 6 bases from V and 2 from J, leaving 10 bases between them. In nucleotides, the CDR3 is TGTGCCAGCAGGCATGAGTATCAAGAGACCCAGTACTTC. It encodes CASRHEYQETQYF.

This chain uses TRBV7-9 with TRBJ2-2; D not resolved. Germline V gene data show CDR1 as SEHNR and CDR2 as FQNEAQ (reference sequence). Trimming cost V 3 bases and J 4 bases, with 15 bases left between them. The CDR3 runs 16 residues. DNA for the CDR3: TGTGCCAGCAGCTTGCCCAGGCTACCTGTCACCGGGGAGCTGTTTTTT. Translated: CASSLPRLPVTGELFF.

This chain links TRBV2 with TRBJ2-1; 9 nucleotides line up with TRBD1. The V segment lost 4 bases and the J segment 5 bases; nucleotides outside the gene matches: 9. CDR1 and CDR2 from the germline V gene are SNHLY and FYNNEI. The CDR3 has 16 amino acids. CDR3 in amino acids: CASSAPGTGSNNEQFF. CDR3 nucleotides: TGTGCCAGCAGTGCTCCCGGGACAGGGTCAAACAATGAGCAGTTCTTC. The full variable domain, with the rest looked up from reference TRBV2 and TRBJ2-1, is EPEVTQTPSHQVTQMGQEVILRCVPISNHLYFYWYRQILGQKVEFLVSFYNNEISEKSEIFDDQFSVERPDGSNFTLKIRSTKLEDSAMYFCASSAPGTGSNNEQFFGPGTRLTVL.

Comment on this clone: The junction and the germline gene differ at one end; a read error may be behind it. The V gene is TRBV5-1, the J gene TRBJ2-1, with D maybe TRBD2 (6 bases). This CDR3 is built from 16 residues. In germline, CDR1 is SGHRS, CDR2 YFSETQ. The CDR3, as DNA: TGTGCCAGCAGCTTGGGGCTAGCGATCCTTTACAATGAGCAGTTCTTC. This codes for CASSLGLAILYNEQFF. The entire variable domain, with the rest obtained from reference TRBV5-1 and TRBJ2-1, is as follows: KAGVTQTPRYLIKTRGQQVTLSCSPISGHRSVSWYQQTPGQGLQFLFEYFSETQRNKGNFPGRFSGRQFSNSRSEMNVSTLELGDSALYLCASSLGLAILYNEQFFGPGTRLTVL.

The chain joins TRBV6-5 to TRBJ1-1; tentative D call: TRBD1 (6 bases). V was pared by 11 bases and J by 1 base, with 17 bases between. Germline CDR1 reads MNHEY; CDR2 reads SVGAGI. The CDR3 has 14 amino acids. The CDR3 sequence: CASRKTGQNTEAFF. Written as DNA, the CDR3 is TGTGCCTCTAGAAAAACGGGACAGAACACTGAAGCTTTCTTT.

V usage is TRBV5-6 and J usage is TRBJ1-1; D gene unclear. V dropped 4 bases and J dropped 4 bases, with 14 bases sitting between them. The CDR3 runs 14 residues. CDR1 SGHDT and CDR2 YYEEEE come from the germline V gene. CDR3 protein: CASSPFGRATEAFF. CDR3 nucleotide sequence: TGTGCCAGCAGCCCCTTCGGGAGGGCCACTGAAGCTTTCTTT.

This clone was recorded at least ten times. Other DNA sequences in this specimen translate into the identical CDR3. The chain combines TRBV2 with TRBJ2-3; D gene uncertain. Germline assignment: CDR1 SNHLY and CDR2 FYNNEI. The CDR3 extends over 11 amino acids. Deletions cut 8 bases from V and 3 bases from J, with 6 bases between. This CDR3 reads CASSLTDTQYF. DNA for the CDR3: TGTGCCAGCTCCCTGACAGATACGCAGTATTTT.

In this sample, this clone turned up once. The chain employs TRBV7-3 and TRBJ2-5; weak D call: TRBD2 (6 bases). Trimming removed 0 bases from V and 2 bases from J, with 13 bases in between. Germline CDR1 and CDR2: SGHTA and FQGTGA. The CDR3 runs 16 residues. CDR3 sequence reads: CASSLTGTFRQETQYF. CDR3 bases: TGTGCCAGCAGCTTAACAGGGACTTTTCGACAAGAGACCCAGTACTTC.